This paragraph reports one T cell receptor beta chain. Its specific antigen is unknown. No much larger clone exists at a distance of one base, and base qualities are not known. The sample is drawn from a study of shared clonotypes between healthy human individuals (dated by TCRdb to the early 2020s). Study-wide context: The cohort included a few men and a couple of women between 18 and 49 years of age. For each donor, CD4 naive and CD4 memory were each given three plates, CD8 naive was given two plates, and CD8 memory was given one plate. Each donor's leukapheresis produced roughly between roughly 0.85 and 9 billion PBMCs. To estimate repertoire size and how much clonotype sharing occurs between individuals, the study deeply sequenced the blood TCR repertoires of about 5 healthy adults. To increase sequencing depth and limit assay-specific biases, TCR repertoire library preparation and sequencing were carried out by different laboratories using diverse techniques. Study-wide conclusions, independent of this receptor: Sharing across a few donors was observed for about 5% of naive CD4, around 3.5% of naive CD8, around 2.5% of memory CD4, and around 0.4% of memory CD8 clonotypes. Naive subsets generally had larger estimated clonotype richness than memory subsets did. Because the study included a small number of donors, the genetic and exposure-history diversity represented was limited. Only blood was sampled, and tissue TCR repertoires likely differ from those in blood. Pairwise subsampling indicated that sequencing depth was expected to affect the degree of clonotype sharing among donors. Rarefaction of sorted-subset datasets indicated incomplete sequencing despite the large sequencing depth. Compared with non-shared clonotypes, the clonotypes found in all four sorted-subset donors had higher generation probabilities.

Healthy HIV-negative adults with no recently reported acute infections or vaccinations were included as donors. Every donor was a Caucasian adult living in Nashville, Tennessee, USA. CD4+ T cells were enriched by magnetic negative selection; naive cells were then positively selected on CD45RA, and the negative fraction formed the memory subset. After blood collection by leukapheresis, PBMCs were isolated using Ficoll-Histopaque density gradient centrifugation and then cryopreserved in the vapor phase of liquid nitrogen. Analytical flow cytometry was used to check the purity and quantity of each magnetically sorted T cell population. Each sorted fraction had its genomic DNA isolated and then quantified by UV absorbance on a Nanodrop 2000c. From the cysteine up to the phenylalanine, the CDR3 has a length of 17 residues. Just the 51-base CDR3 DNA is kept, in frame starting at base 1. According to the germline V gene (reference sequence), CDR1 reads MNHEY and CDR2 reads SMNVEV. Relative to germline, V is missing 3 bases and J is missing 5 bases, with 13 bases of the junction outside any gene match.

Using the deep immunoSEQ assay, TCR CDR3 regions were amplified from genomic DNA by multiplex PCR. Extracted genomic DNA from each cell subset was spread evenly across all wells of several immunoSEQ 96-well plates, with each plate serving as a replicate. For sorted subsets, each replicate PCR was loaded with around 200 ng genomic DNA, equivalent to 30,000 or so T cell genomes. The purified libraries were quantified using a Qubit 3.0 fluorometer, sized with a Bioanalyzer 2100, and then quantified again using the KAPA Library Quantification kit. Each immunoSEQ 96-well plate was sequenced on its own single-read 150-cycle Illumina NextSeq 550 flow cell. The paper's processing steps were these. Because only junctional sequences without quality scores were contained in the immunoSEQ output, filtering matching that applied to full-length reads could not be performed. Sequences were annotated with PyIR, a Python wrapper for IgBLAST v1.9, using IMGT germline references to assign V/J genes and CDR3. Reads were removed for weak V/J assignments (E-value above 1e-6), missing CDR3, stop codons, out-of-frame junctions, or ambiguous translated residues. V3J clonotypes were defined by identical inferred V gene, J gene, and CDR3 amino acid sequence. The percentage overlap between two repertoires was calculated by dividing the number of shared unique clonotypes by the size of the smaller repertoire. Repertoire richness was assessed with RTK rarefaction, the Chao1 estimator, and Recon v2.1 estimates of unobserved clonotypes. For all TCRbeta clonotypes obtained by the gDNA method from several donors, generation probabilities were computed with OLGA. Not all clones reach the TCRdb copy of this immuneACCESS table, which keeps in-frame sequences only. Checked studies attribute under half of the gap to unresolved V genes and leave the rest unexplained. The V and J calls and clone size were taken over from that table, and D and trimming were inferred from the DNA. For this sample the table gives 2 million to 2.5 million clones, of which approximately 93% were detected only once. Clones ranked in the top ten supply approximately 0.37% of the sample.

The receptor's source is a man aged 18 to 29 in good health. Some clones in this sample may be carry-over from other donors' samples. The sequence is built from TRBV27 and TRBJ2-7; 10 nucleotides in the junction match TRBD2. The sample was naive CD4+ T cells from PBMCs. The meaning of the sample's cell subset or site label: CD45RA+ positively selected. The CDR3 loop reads CASSLYWGGLAGDEQYF. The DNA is TGTGCCAGCAGTTTGTATTGGGGAGGGCTAGCGGGAGACGAGCAGTACTTC.